A selection of T cell receptor beta chains follows, all from one sample in a study of blood T cell repertoires in COVID-19. Data came from immunoSEQ multiplex PCR; TCRdb stores just in-frame clones and leaves some out. The table has under 300,000 clones, around 80% seen once; the top ten hold 3% to 4%. The sample consisted of peripheral blood. These receptors all come from a woman younger than 30 with acute or convalescent COVID-19. Both conserved end residues are part of each CDR3. Fields, in order: J gene, CDR3 length, V gene, D gene, clone size, CDR3 protein, CDR3 DNA. D genes are given only for firm matches. Clone sizes are given selectively: once, few, many, or a class where the clone is expanded.

>TRBJ2-1|19|TRBV21-1|-|-
CASSKDSLGRTSIYNEQFF
TGTGCCAGCAGCAAAGATAGTCTGGGACGGACTAGCATTTACAATGAGCAGTTCTTC
>TRBJ2-2|14|TRBV15|-|-
CATSRERNTGELFF
TGTGCCACCAGCAGAGAGCGGAACACCGGGGAGCTGTTTTTT
>TRBJ2-1|13|TRBV29-1|TRBD1|once
CSVEEWDREEQFF
TGCAGCGTTGAAGAATGGGACAGGGAAGAGCAGTTCTTC
>TRBJ2-3|15|TRBV3-1/TRBV3-2|TRBD2|-
CASSQGPTSGDTQYF
TGTGCCAGCAGCCAGGGACCGACTAGCGGGGATACGCAGTATTTT
>TRBJ1-2|15|TRBV11-2|TRBD1|once
CASSLRQGALPGYTF
TGTGCCAGCAGCTTAAGACAGGGGGCTCTTCCTGGCTACACCTTC
>TRBJ1-4|18|TRBV5-4|TRBD1|few
CASSLAAAGQGLSEKLFF
TGTGCCAGCAGCTTGGCCGCGGCAGGACAGGGCCTTAGTGAAAAACTGTTTTTT
>TRBJ2-3|18|TRBV4-2|TRBD2|-
CASSQDQGLAASTDTQYF
TGTGCCAGCAGCCAAGACCAGGGACTAGCAGCTAGCACAGATACGCAGTATTTT
>TRBJ1-1|15|TRBV7-2|-|-
CASSLGAGVNTEAFF
TGTGCCAGCAGCTTAGGGGCGGGGGTGAACACTGAAGCTTTCTTT
>TRBJ2-1|16|TRBV7-8|TRBD1|once
CASSSLGQGSYNEQFF
TGTGCCAGCAGCTCTCTAGGACAGGGGTCCTACAATGAGCAGTTCTTC
>TRBJ2-1|14|TRBV30|TRBD1|-
CAWSTRTGWDEQFF
TGTGCCTGGAGTACGCGGACAGGGTGGGATGAGCAGTTCTTC
>TRBJ1-6|13|TRBV18|-|-
CASSPDSNSPLHF
TGTGCCAGCTCACCAGACAGTAATTCACCCCTCCACTTT
>TRBJ1-1|15|TRBV23-1|-|-
CASSHSTGSNTEAFF
TGCGCCAGCAGTCATTCGACAGGCTCGAACACTGAAGCTTTCTTT
>TRBJ1-5|16|TRBV7-8|TRBD1|-
CASSLASTGAARPQHF
TGTGCCAGCAGCTTAGCTTCGACAGGGGCAGCGCGGCCCCAGCATTTT
>TRBJ2-1|15|TRBV6-4|TRBD2|once
CASSDEAGDYNEQFF
TGTGCCAGCAGTGACGAGGCGGGGGACTACAATGAGCAGTTCTTC
>TRBJ1-4|13|TRBV28|-|-
CASNSWPNEKLFF
TGTGCCAGCAACAGTTGGCCTAATGAAAAACTGTTTTTT
>TRBJ1-2|13|TRBV10-2|-|-
CASSESSGYGYTF
TGCGCCAGCAGTGAGTCGTCGGGGTATGGCTACACCTTC
>TRBJ2-3|19|TRBV28|-|-
CASSLLSWRQKQNTDTQYF
TGTGCCAGCAGTTTACTCAGCTGGAGACAGAAACAGAACACAGATACGCAGTATTTT
>TRBJ1-5|14|TRBV6-5|TRBD1|-
CASSRQGSNQPQHF
TGTGCCAGCAGTCGACAGGGCTCCAATCAGCCCCAGCATTTT
>TRBJ1-4|15|TRBV5-1|TRBD1|-
CASSSTGGGNEKLFF
TGCGCCAGCAGCTCTACAGGGGGAGGTAATGAAAAACTGTTTTTT
>TRBJ2-3|16|TRBV27|TRBD2|-
CASSLIAGGPIDTQYF
TGTGCCAGCAGTTTAATAGCGGGAGGGCCAATAGATACGCAGTATTTT
>TRBJ2-7|13|TRBV5-4|-|-
CASSPGQSYEQYF
TGTGCCAGCAGCCCTGGACAGTCCTACGAGCAGTACTTC
>TRBJ2-7|12|TRBV3-1/TRBV3-2|-|-
CASSRDRSEQYF
TGTGCCAGCAGCCGAGATCGGAGCGAGCAGTACTTC
>TRBJ2-7|14|TRBV28|TRBD2|-
CASSPGGSPYEQYF
TGTGCCAGCAGCCCCGGCGGGAGCCCCTACGAGCAGTACTTC
>TRBJ1-1|15|TRBV9|-|few
CASSVVSQGGTEAFF
TGTGCCAGCAGCGTAGTATCACAGGGCGGCACTGAAGCTTTCTTT
>TRBJ2-1|14|TRBV18|-|-
CASSPGTSRNEQFF
TGTGCCAGCTCACCCGGGACTTCAAGGAATGAGCAGTTCTTC
>TRBJ2-1|15|TRBV9|TRBD2|-
CASSALAGGFDEQFF
TGTGCCAGCAGCGCACTAGCGGGAGGGTTCGATGAGCAGTTCTTC
>TRBJ2-2|14|TRBV7-2|-|-
CASSHRAVGGELFF
TGTGCCAGCAGTCACAGGGCGGTTGGCGGGGAGCTGTTTTTT
>TRBJ2-7|15|TRBV9|-|-
CASSVGVATSYEQYF
TGTGCCAGCAGCGTAGGTGTAGCGACCTCCTACGAGCAGTACTTC
>TRBJ2-1|13|TRBV9|TRBD1|-
CASSGQGSNEQFF
TGTGCCAGCAGCGGACAGGGAAGCAATGAGCAGTTCTTC
>TRBJ1-1|14|TRBV19|-|-
CASSRGRANTEAFF
TGTGCCAGTAGTCGCGGCAGGGCGAACACTGAAGCTTTCTTT
>TRBJ1-1|15|TRBV7-9|-|-
CASSLGGGRNTEAFF
TGTGCCAGCAGCTTAGGCGGGGGGAGGAACACTGAAGCTTTCTTT
>TRBJ2-5|15|TRBV9|-|-
CASSTLVGRQETQYF
TGTGCCAGCAGCACCCTAGTGGGGCGGCAAGAGACCCAGTACTTC
>TRBJ2-3|14|TRBV6-4|-|-
CASSVASFADTQYF
TGTGCCAGCAGTGTCGCTAGTTTTGCAGATACGCAGTATTTT
>TRBJ2-1|14|TRBV13|TRBD1|few
CASSTGTGAHEQFF
TGTGCCAGCAGTACCGGGACAGGGGCACATGAGCAGTTCTTC
>TRBJ1-2|15|TRBV7-8|TRBD1|-
CASSPQGKWSSGYTF
TGTGCCAGCAGCCCACAGGGGAAGTGGTCTAGTGGCTACACCTTC
>TRBJ2-7|13|TRBV5-1|-|-
CASSLAVRNEQYF
TGCGCCAGCAGCTTGGCCGTGCGCAACGAGCAGTACTTC
>TRBJ1-2|17|TRBV18|-|-
CASSRAAAGIVDYGYTF
TGTGCCAGCTCACGCGCTGCTGCGGGTATTGTGGACTATGGCTACACCTTC
>TRBJ2-7|13|TRBV24-1|TRBD1|-
CATSGDRAYEQYF
TGTGCCACCAGTGGCGACAGGGCCTACGAGCAGTACTTC
>TRBJ2-7|14|TRBV25-1|TRBD2|-
CASSETGGRYEQYF
TGTGCCAGCAGTGAGACGGGAGGCAGATACGAGCAGTACTTC
>TRBJ2-7|15|TRBV19|-|-
CASSVYRVKTYEQYF
TGTGCCAGTAGTGTCTACAGGGTTAAGACCTACGAGCAGTACTTC
>TRBJ2-5|16|TRBV28|TRBD2|-
CASSLGLAAYQETQYF
TGTGCCAGCAGTTTAGGACTAGCAGCGTACCAAGAGACCCAGTACTTC
>TRBJ2-3|14|TRBV4-3|-|once
CASSRGTVTDTQYF
TGCGCCAGCAGCCGCGGGACGGTCACAGATACGCAGTATTTT
>TRBJ2-1|15|TRBV19|TRBD2|-
CASSVSGLAGNEQFF
TGTGCCAGTAGTGTTTCGGGACTAGCGGGTAATGAGCAGTTCTTC
>TRBJ2-1|14|TRBV4-3|TRBD2|-
CASSRTSGGNEQFF
TGCGCCAGCAGTCGGACTAGCGGGGGGAATGAGCAGTTCTTC
>TRBJ2-3|14|TRBV9|-|once
CASTTGKGTDTQYF
TGTGCCAGCACCACAGGAAAAGGCACAGATACGCAGTATTTT
>TRBJ1-2|17|TRBV19|TRBD1|-
CASSPRGGTGVNYGYTF
TGTGCCAGTAGTCCCCGTGGGGGGACAGGGGTTAACTATGGCTACACCTTC
>TRBJ1-4|14|TRBV2|-|-
CASSEEAVNEKLFF
TGTGCCAGCAGTGAAGAGGCGGTAAATGAAAAACTGTTTTTT
>TRBJ2-1|18|TRBV19|TRBD2|-
CASSIPASGRAYYNEQFF
TGTGCCAGTAGTATCCCCGCCAGCGGGAGGGCCTACTACAATGAGCAGTTCTTC
>TRBJ2-1|16|TRBV6-5|TRBD2|-
CASSYSTSGSNGEQFF
TGTGCCAGCAGTTACTCGACTAGCGGGAGCAACGGTGAGCAGTTCTTC
>TRBJ1-1|14|TRBV7-9|TRBD1|-
CASSVQGGDGEAFF
TGTGCCAGCAGCGTACAGGGGGGTGATGGTGAAGCTTTCTTT
>TRBJ2-2|15|TRBV7-9|TRBD2|-
CASSLTSGNTGELFF
TGTGCCAGCAGCCTGACTAGCGGGAACACCGGGGAGCTGTTTTTT
>TRBJ2-7|15|TRBV10-3|TRBD1|-
CAISDSGQGFYEQYF
TGTGCCATCAGTGATTCGGGACAGGGTTTTTACGAGCAGTACTTC